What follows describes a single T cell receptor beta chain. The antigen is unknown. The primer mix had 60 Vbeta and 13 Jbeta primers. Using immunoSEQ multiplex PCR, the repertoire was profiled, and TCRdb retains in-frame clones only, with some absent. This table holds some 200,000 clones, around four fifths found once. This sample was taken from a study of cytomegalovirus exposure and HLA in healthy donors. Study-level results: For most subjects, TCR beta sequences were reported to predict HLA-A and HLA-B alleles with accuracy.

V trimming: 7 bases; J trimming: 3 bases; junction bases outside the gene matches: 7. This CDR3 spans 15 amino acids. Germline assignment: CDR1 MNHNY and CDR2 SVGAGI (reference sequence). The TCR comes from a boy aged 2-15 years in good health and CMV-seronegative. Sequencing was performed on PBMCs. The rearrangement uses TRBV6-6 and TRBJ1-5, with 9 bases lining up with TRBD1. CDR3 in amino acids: CASTDRGGDNQPQHF. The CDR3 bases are TGTGCCAGCACAGACAGGGGGGGTGACAATCAGCCCCAGCATTTT.